This entry features one T cell receptor beta chain sequence. What it binds is not known. At baseline, cycle 4 day 1, and cycle 7 day 1, blood was sampled. This sample was included in a study of OX40 agonist ivuxolimab in advanced cancers. Overall study context: The diagnoses of dose-escalation patients were hepatocellular carcinoma, melanoma, renal cell or head and neck cancer. Prior anti-PD-1, anti-PD-L1 or anti-CTLA-4 therapy did not bar entry, and more than 35% had some. Study-wide results and caveats: The average count of expanded clones was higher among CD8+ T cells than among CD4+.

Method: immunoSEQ multiplex PCR; TCRdb's copy keeps in-frame clones and lacks some. There are about 50,000 clones in the sample; approximately 90% occur only once, and about 0.63% lies in the top ten. Sequences were derived from CD4+ or CD8+ T cells sorted from blood, sampled in a trial of the OX40 agonist ivuxolimab. The TCR sequence derives from an adult with an advanced solid tumor such as melanoma, head and neck, liver or kidney cancer.

CDR3 amino acids: CASSPPGSGERQFF. CDR3 nucleotides: TGCGCCAGCAGCCCCCCGGGGTCCGGAGAAAGGCAGTTCTTC. V and J are TRBV4-1 and TRBJ2-1, with a weak D call TRBD2 (5 bases). V lost 4 bases and J lost 12, with 19 bases in between. The germline gives CDR1 MGHRA, CDR2 YSYEKL. The CDR3 runs to 14 residues.